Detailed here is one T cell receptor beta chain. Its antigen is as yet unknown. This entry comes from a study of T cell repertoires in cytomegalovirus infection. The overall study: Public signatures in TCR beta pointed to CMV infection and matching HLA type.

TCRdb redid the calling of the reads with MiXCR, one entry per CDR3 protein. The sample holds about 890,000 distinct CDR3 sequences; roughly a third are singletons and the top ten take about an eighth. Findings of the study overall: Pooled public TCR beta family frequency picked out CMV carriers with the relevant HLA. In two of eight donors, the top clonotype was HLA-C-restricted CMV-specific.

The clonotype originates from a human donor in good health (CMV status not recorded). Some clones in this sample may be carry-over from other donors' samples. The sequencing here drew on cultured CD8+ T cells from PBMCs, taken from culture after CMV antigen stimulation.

The DNA of the CDR3 is TGCAGTGCTAGTGATTTTCCCCGGGACACCCCGAGTGAGGGGTACGAGCAGTACTTC. Translating it yields CSASDFPRDTPSEGYEQYF. The V call is TRBV20-1, the J call TRBJ2-7; possible D gene TRBD1, 6 bases. Germline V gives CDR1 DFQATT, CDR2 SNEGSKA (reference sequence). Trimming took off 3 bases at V and 4 bases at J, with 31 bases between the two ends. The CDR3 loop spans 19 amino acids.